These T cell receptor beta chains were read from a single sample in a study of shared clonotypes between healthy human individuals. Assay used: immunoSEQ multiplex PCR; TCRdb lists only in-frame clones, some missing. The repertoire has about 710,000 clones, around 78% of them found once; the top ten carry around 2%. What was sequenced was memory CD4+ T cells sorted from blood. The receptors come from a woman under 40 in good health. CDR3s include the opening cysteine and the closing phenylalanine or tryptophan. A D gene is named only where the DNA matches it firmly. Clone size, where shown, is once, few, many, or a class for clones that have expanded.

>TRBJ1-5|-|few|TRBV28
CASSLGNQPQHF
TGTGCCAGCAGTTTGGGCAATCAGCCCCAGCATTTT
>TRBJ2-3|-|-|TRBV5-1
CASKKGPVGGTDTQYF
TGCGCCAGCAAGAAGGGGCCCGTCGGAGGCACAGATACGCAGTATTTT
>TRBJ2-7|TRBD2|-|TRBV15
CATSRASGSPYEQYF
TGTGCCACCAGCAGAGCTAGCGGGAGCCCCTACGAGCAGTACTTC
>TRBJ2-3|TRBD2|-|TRBV25-1
CASTSTSGRTDTQYF
TGTGCCAGCACTTCGACTAGCGGGAGGACAGATACGCAGTATTTT
>TRBJ2-1|TRBD2|many|TRBV19
CASSMRALAAERNEQFF
TGTGCCAGTAGTATGCGGGCACTAGCGGCCGAAAGAAATGAGCAGTTCTTC
>TRBJ1-2|-|few|TRBV19
CASKESDIFYGYTF
TGTGCCAGTAAGGAGTCGGACATCTTCTATGGCTACACCTTC
>TRBJ2-7|TRBD2|-|TRBV30
CAWINPLSGRAYEQYF
TGTGCCTGGATCAACCCCCTTAGCGGGAGGGCGTACGAGCAGTACTTC
>TRBJ2-1|-|-|TRBV19
CASSPFRQVPGPRGYNEQFF
TGTGCCAGTAGTCCATTCCGACAAGTACCGGGACCCCGGGGGTACAATGAGCAGTTCTTC
>TRBJ2-5|-|-|TRBV2
CASSDRSWEETQYF
TGTGCCAGCAGTGACAGGTCGTGGGAGGAGACCCAGTACTTC
>TRBJ2-7|-|-|TRBV14
CGSKRPRHF
TGTGGCTCTAAGCGGCCTCGACACTTC
>TRBJ2-7|-|-|TRBV4-1
CASSPQRPPSEQYF
TGCGCCAGCAGCCCTCAGCGGCCCCCCTCCGAGCAGTACTTC
>TRBJ2-1|-|-|TRBV20-1
CSAGDANEQFF
TGCAGTGCGGGGGACGCAAATGAGCAGTTCTTC
>TRBJ2-1|-|few|TRBV4-1
CASSQIVALGEQFF
TGCGCCAGCAGCCAAATAGTGGCTCTGGGAGAGCAGTTCTTC
>TRBJ2-1|-|few|TRBV6-1
CASRINGYNEQFF
TGTGCCAGCAGGATAAACGGGTACAATGAGCAGTTCTTC
>TRBJ2-2|-|-|TRBV29-1
CSASTSTGELFF
TGCAGCGCTTCGACTAGCACCGGGGAGCTGTTTTTT
>TRBJ1-2|-|once|TRBV10-3
CAISELQGTGYGYTF
TGTGCCATCAGTGAGCTCCAGGGGACGGGCTATGGCTACACCTTC
>TRBJ2-1|-|-|TRBV5-8
CASRATGSLDNEQFF
TGTGCCAGCAGAGCTACAGGGAGTTTGGACAATGAGCAGTTCTTC